The 23 T cell receptor beta chains listed next were all sequenced from one sample in a study of blood T cell repertoires in COVID-19. TCRdb's copy holds only in-frame clones and misses some; the assay was immunoSEQ multiplex PCR. Of 250,000 to 300,000 clones listed, approximately 90% are singletons. Sequenced sample: PBMCs or T cells enriched from blood (not recorded which). The source of these receptors is a woman in her sixties or seventies in a cohort exposed to, infected with or recovered from COVID-19 (not recorded which).

This clone appeared once. V is TRBV7-9 and J is TRBJ2-7, with 7 bases fitting TRBD2. This CDR3 comprises 14 residues. V shed 5 bases, J shed 2 bases, and the junction held 6 bases outside the gene matches. Per germline, CDR1 SEHNR and CDR2 FQNEAQ (reference sequence). The DNA of the CDR3 is TGTGCCAGCAGCCGGGACTATCCCCCCTACGAGCAGTACTTC. This encodes CASSRDYPPYEQYF. Drawing the rest from reference TRBV7-9 and TRBJ2-7, the complete variable domain is DTGVSQNPRHKITKRGQNVTFRCDPISEHNRLYWYRQTLGQGPEFLTYFQNEAQLEKSRLLSDRFSAERPKGSFSTLEIQRTEQGDSAMYLCASSRDYPPYEQYFGPGTRLTVT.

This clone was counted a single time. The rearrangement links TRBV28 to TRBJ2-1, with D hard to call. The CDR3 is 13 amino acids. Trimming left V 6 bases short and J 8 bases short, with 14 bases between. CDR1 and CDR2 (germline): MDHEN, SYDVKM. Here the CDR3 reads CASRGLSRDEQFF. As DNA, the CDR3 is TGTGCCAGCAGGGGTTTGTCCCGGGATGAGCAGTTCTTC.

V usage is TRBV15 and J usage is TRBJ1-3, with 9 bases aligning to TRBD1. With V trimmed by 2 bases and J by 4 bases, 18 bases remained unmatched. The CDR3 extends over 20 amino acids. Germline values: CDR1 LNHNV, CDR2 YYDKDF (reference sequence). CDR3 nucleotide sequence: TGTGCCACCAGCAGAACTAGGATGGCCGCCGGGACAGGGCGCGGAAACACCATATATTTT. Translation: CATSRTRMAAGTGRGNTIYF.

The V gene is TRBV12-3 or TRBV12-4, the J gene TRBJ2-7; the match to TRBD1 covers 8 bases. V gave up 6 bases and J gave up 5 bases; unmatched junction bases: 6. This CDR3 spans 13 amino acids. The CDR3 DNA reads as TGTGCCAGCAGGGACTGGACAGGGAACGAGCAGTACTTC. Translation: CASRDWTGNEQYF.

V and J are TRBV27 and TRBJ1-3; D gene unclear. CDR1 is MNHEY and CDR2 is SMNVEV in the germline V gene (reference sequence). This CDR3 has 16 residues. V gave up 3 bases and J gave up 2 bases, with 14 bases separating them. The CDR3 bases are TGTGCCAGCAGTTTGTCGACTCCGAGGGCTGGAAACACCATATATTTT. Translating it yields CASSLSTPRAGNTIYF.

The DNA for the CDR3 is TGTGCCAGCAGCTTAGGACCTACTAGCGGGGATTCCTACGAGCAGTACTTC. As protein: CASSLGPTSGDSYEQYF. This rearrangement joins TRBV7-9 to TRBJ2-7; 10 bases fit TRBD2. CDR1 SEHNR and CDR2 FQNEAQ come from the germline V gene (reference sequence). Unmatched junction bases numbered 7, after V lost 1 base and J lost 1 base. The CDR3 covers 17 residues.

The gene calls are TRBV7-8 and TRBJ2-3, with a possible D match to TRBD2 (6 bases). Trimming removed 0 bases at V and 5 bases at J, with 9 bases between. Germline V gene lookup returns CDR1 SGHVS and CDR2 FQNEAQ. This CDR3 comprises 14 residues. The CDR3 reads CASSLAGGGDTQYF. CDR3 nucleotides: TGTGCCAGCAGCTTAGCGGGAGGTGGAGATACGCAGTATTTT.

V gene TRBV5-1 combines with J gene TRBJ2-3, with TRBD2 matching 8 bases. Germline CDR1 reads SGHRS; CDR2 reads YFSETQ. The CDR3 has 15 amino acids. Trimming cost V 5 bases and J 1 base; bases outside gene matches: 6. The CDR3 sequence: CASSPSGRGTDTQYF. Here the CDR3 DNA reads TGCGCCAGCAGTCCGAGCGGGAGAGGCACAGATACGCAGTATTTT.

The gene calls are TRBV2 and TRBJ2-1, with 10 bases that match TRBD2. Germline V gene data show CDR1 as SNHLY and CDR2 as FYNNEI. J was trimmed by 8 bases and V by 4 bases; bases with no gene match: 11. This CDR3 is 16 amino acids long. DNA of the CDR3: TGTGCCAGCAGTGGGATTCTAGCGGGAGAGTACGATGAGCAGTTCTTC. It specifies CASSGILAGEYDEQFF.

V usage is TRBV18 and J usage is TRBJ2-3; 7 bases line up with TRBD2. The CDR3 contains 14 residues. V shed 1 base and J 4 bases; nucleotides not matched to a gene: 2. CDR1 is KGHSH and CDR2 is LQKENI in the germline V gene. Here the CDR3 reads CASSPRGSADTQYF. The CDR3 DNA sequence: TGTGCCAGCTCACCACGCGGGAGCGCAGATACGCAGTATTTT.

This clone was recorded a few times. V is TRBV6-1 and J is TRBJ1-5; 10 bases align to TRBD1. CDR1 MNHNS and CDR2 SASEGT come from the germline V gene. The CDR3 has 16 amino acids. With V trimmed by 2 bases and J by 0 bases, 1 base remained unmatched. CDR3 bases: TGTGCCAGCAGTGAAAGGGACAGGGGTAGCAATCAGCCCCAGCATTTT. This codes for CASSERDRGSNQPQHF.

The V and J genes are TRBV11-2 and TRBJ2-7; 7 nucleotides agree with TRBD2. Germline V CDR1 and CDR2: SGHAT, FQNNGV. The CDR3 extends over 15 amino acids. V was pared by 2 bases and J by 2 bases, with 6 bases of the junction left unmatched. This chain's CDR3 is CASSLKGGSTYEQYF. The CDR3 DNA follows: TGTGCCAGCAGCTTAAAAGGCGGGAGCACCTACGAGCAGTACTTC.

This chain uses TRBV14 with TRBJ2-2; D not certain. V was trimmed by 0 bases and J by 5 bases, leaving 7 bases between them. Looked up from germline, CDR1 is SGHDN and CDR2 is FVKESK. The CDR3 contains 14 residues. CDR3 nucleotides: TGTGCCAGCAGCCAAGATATCCAGACCGGGGAGCTGTTTTTT. Its translation: CASSQDIQTGELFF.

This chain links TRBV2 with TRBJ2-2; TRBD1 agrees at 9 bases. After removal of 7 bases from V and 8 bases from J, the junction contained 8 bases not matched to a gene. From germline, CDR1 is SNHLY and CDR2 FYNNEI. CDR3 size: 14 residues. As DNA, the CDR3 is TGTGCCAGCATAGGGGACAGGGCCTCGGGGGAGCTGTTTTTT. Amino acid sequence: CASIGDRASGELFF.

The chain carries TRBV30 and TRBJ1-1; no clear D. The CDR3 covers 12 residues. CDR1 and CDR2 (germline): GTSNPN, SVGIG (reference sequence). Trimming removed 5 bases at V and 6 bases at J, with 13 bases between. The CDR3: CAWPCEGSEAFF. The CDR3 region has the DNA TGTGCCTGGCCCTGCGAGGGCTCTGAAGCTTTCTTT.

The rearrangement links TRBV28 to TRBJ2-7; 8 bases fit TRBD2. J gave up 3 bases and V 3 bases, and 7 bases lay outside the gene matches. CDR3 length: 15 amino acids. Germline CDR1 reads MDHEN; CDR2 reads SYDVKM. For the CDR3, the DNA is TGTGCCAGCAGTTTCAAGCGGGAGAAAGGCTACGAGCAGTACTTC. Its protein product is CASSFKREKGYEQYF.

The J gene is TRBJ1-4, the V gene TRBV7-8, with TRBD1 identical over 7 bases. J was trimmed by 5 bases and V by 4 bases; bases with no gene match: 1. This CDR3 comprises 13 residues. CDR1 and CDR2 from the germline V gene are SGHVS and FQNEAQ. The CDR3 sequence: CASSWTGNEKLFF. CDR3 nucleotides: TGTGCCAGCAGCTGGACAGGAAATGAAAAACTGTTTTTT.

The rearrangement joins TRBV3-1 (or the pseudogene TRBV3-2) to TRBJ2-3; 11 nucleotides match TRBD2. CDR1 and CDR2 from the germline V gene are LGHDT and YNNKEL (reference sequence). This CDR3 region has 16 residues. J lost 8 bases, V lost 0 bases, and 7 bases had no gene match. The DNA for the CDR3 is TGTGCCAGCAGCCAAGAGATAGCGGGAGGGCCGGGTACGCAGTATTTT. It encodes CASSQEIAGGPGTQYF.

The rearrangement uses TRBV5-1 and TRBJ2-7; TRBD1 matches at 8 bases. The CDR3 spans 14 residues. V shed 4 bases and J 2 bases; nucleotides not matched to a gene: 5. Germline V lookup: CDR1 SGHRS, CDR2 YFSETQ. The CDR3, as DNA: TGCGCCAGCAGCCCCTGGGACAGGCCCTACGAGCAGTACTTC. Amino acids: CASSPWDRPYEQYF.

This chain uses TRBV25-1 with TRBJ1-6; weak D call: TRBD1 (6 bases). This CDR3 contains 16 residues. CDR1 MGHDK and CDR2 SYGVNS come from the germline V gene. The V end was cut by 6 bases, the J end by 4 bases, with 16 bases between. The CDR3 sequence is CASSPSRDTYNSPLHF. The CDR3 DNA follows: TGTGCCAGCAGCCCCTCCCGGGACACTTATAATTCACCCCTCCACTTT.

The J gene is TRBJ1-2, the V gene TRBV3-1 (or the pseudogene TRBV3-2), with 10 bases that match TRBD1. The CDR3 loop spans 15 amino acids. CDR1 and CDR2 from the germline V gene are LGHDT and YNNKEL (reference sequence). J was trimmed by 5 bases and V by 0 bases; bases with no gene match: 3. The CDR3 DNA follows: TGTGCCAGCAGCCAAGAGCGGACAGGGGGATATGGCTACACCTTC. It translates to CASSQERTGGYGYTF.

The chain carries TRBV19 and TRBJ2-2, with a possible D match to TRBD2 (6 bases). Between the trimmed V and J ends, which lost 8 bases and 8 bases, there was a span of 21 bases. The germline V gene encodes CDR1 LNHDA and CDR2 SQIVND (reference sequence). CDR3 size: 15 residues. The CDR3 loop is CASGLVGGRGGELFF. The CDR3 bases are TGTGCCAGTGGCCTGGTCGGGGGACGCGGTGGGGAGCTGTTTTTT.

This chain links TRBV2 with TRBJ1-1; 7 positions agree with TRBD1. Trimming cost V 6 bases and J 8 bases; bases outside gene matches: 12. Per germline, CDR1 SNHLY and CDR2 FYNNEI. The CDR3 spans 14 residues. The CDR3 sequence is CASRSWVTTGEAFF. The CDR3 DNA sequence: TGTGCCAGCAGGTCGTGGGTCACGACAGGGGAAGCTTTCTTT.